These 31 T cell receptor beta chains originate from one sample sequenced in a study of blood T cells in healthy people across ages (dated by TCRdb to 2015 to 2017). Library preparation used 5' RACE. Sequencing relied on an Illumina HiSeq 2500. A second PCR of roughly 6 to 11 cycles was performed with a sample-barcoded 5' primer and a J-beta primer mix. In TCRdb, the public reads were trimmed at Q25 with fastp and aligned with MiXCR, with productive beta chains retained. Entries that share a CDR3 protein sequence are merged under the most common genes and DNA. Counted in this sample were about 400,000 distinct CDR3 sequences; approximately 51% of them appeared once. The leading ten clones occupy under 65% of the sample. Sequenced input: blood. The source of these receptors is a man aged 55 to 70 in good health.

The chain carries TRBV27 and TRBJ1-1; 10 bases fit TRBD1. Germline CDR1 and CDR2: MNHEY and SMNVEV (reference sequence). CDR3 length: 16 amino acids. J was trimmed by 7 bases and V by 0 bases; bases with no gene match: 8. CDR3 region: CASSLSHPGQGYEAFF. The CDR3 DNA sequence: TGTGCCAGCAGTTTATCGCATCCGGGACAGGGGTATGAAGCTTTCTTT.

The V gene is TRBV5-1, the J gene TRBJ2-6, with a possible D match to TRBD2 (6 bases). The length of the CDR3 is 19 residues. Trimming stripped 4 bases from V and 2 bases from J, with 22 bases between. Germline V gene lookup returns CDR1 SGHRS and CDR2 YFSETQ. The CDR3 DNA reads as TGCGCCAGCAGCCCCAGACTAGTCCCCCCCTTCCCTGGGGCCAACGTCCTGACTTTC. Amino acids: CASSPRLVPPFPGANVLTF.

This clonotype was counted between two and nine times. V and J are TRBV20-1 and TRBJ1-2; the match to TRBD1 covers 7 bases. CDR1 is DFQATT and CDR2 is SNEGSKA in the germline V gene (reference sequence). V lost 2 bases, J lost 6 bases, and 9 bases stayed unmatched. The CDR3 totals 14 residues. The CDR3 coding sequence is TGCAGTGCTAGACTAACCACAGGGGAAGATGGCTACACCTTC. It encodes CSARLTTGEDGYTF.

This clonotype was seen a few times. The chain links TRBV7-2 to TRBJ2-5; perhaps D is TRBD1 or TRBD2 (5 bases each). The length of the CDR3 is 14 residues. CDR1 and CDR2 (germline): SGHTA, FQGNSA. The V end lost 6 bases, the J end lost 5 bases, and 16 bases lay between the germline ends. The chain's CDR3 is CASSRQGEIETQYF. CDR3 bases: TGTGCCAGCAGTAGACAAGGGGAGATTGAGACCCAGTACTTC.

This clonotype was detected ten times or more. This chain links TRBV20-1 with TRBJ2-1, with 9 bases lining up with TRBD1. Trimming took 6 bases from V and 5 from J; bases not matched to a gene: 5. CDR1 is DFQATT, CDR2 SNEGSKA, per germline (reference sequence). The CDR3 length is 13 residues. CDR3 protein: CSAPGQGHNEQFF. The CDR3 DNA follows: TGCAGTGCACCCGGACAGGGGCACAATGAGCAGTTCTTC.

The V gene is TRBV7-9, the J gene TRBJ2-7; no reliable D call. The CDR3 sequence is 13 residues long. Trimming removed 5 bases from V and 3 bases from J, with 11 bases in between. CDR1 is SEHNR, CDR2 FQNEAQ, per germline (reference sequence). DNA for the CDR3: TGTGCCAGCAGCCTCCCACCGATCTACGAGCAGTACTTC. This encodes CASSLPPIYEQYF.

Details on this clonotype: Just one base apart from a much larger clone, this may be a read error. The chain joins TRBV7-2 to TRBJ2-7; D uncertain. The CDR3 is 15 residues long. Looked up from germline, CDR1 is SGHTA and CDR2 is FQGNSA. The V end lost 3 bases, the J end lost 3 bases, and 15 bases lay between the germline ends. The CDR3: CASSFKVDLLYEQYF. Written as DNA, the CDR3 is TGTGCCAGCAGCTTCAAGGTAGATCTCCTCTACGAGCAGTACTTC.

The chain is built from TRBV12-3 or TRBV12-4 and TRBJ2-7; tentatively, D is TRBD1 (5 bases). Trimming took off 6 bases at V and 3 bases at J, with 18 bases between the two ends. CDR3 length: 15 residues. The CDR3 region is CASSTTNTGDYEQYF. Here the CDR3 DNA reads TGTGCCAGCAGCACCACCAATACAGGAGACTACGAGCAGTACTTC.

The CDR3 spells CASSSRGRGRAINGANVLTF. The CDR3, as DNA: TGTGCCAGCAGCTCCAGGGGGAGGGGGCGTGCTATCAATGGGGCCAACGTCCTGACTTTC. This chain links TRBV11-2 with TRBJ2-6; D could derive from TRBD1 or TRBD2 (7 bases each). The CDR3 is 20 amino acids. Trimming pared 4 bases from V and 3 bases from J, leaving 25 bases between. Germline CDR1 and CDR2: SGHAT and FQNNGV.

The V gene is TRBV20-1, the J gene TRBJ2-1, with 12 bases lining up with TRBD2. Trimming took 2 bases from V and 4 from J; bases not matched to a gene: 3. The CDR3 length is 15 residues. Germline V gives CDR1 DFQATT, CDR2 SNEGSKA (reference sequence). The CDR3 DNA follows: TGCAGTGCTAGACTAGCGGGGGGGTCTTACAATGAGCAGTTCTTC. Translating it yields CSARLAGGSYNEQFF.

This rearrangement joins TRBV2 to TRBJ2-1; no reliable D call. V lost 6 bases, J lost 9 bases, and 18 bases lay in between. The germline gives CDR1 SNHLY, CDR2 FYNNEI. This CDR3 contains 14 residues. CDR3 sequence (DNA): TGTGCCAGCAGCCTAGAGGCCCGACAACCTGAGCAGTTCTTC. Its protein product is CASSLEARQPEQFF.

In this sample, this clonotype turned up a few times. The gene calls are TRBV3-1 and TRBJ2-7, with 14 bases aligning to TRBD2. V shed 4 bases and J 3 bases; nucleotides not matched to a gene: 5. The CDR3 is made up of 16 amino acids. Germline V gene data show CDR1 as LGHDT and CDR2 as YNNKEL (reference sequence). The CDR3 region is CASSRTSGGLLYEQYF. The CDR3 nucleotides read TGTGCCAGCAGCCGGACTAGCGGGGGGCTACTCTACGAGCAGTACTTC.

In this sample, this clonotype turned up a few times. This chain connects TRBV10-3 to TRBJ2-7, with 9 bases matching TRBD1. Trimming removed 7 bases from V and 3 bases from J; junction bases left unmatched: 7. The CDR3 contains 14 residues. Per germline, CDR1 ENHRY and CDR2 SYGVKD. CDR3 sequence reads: CAIKGQGSGYEQYF. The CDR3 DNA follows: TGTGCCATCAAGGGACAGGGAAGTGGCTACGAGCAGTACTTC.

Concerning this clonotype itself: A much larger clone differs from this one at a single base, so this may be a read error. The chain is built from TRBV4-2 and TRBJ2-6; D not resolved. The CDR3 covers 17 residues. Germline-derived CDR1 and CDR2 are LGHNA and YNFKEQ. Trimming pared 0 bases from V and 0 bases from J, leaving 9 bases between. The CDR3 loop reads CASSQDGESSGANVLTF. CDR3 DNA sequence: TGTGCCAGCAGCCAAGATGGGGAAAGCTCTGGGGCCAACGTCCTGACTTTC.

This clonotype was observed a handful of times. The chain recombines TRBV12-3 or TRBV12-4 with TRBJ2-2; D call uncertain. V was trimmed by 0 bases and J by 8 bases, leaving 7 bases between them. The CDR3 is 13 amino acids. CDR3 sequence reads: CASSLAQSGELFF. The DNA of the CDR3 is TGTGCCAGCAGTTTAGCACAATCTGGGGAGCTGTTTTTT.

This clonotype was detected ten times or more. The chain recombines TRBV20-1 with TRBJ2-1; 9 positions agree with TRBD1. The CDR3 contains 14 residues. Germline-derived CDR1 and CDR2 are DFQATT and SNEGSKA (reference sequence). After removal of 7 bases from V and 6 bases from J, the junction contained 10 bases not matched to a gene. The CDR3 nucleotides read TGCAGTGTGATTCCACGGGACAGGGTCAATGAGCAGTTCTTC. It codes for CSVIPRDRVNEQFF.

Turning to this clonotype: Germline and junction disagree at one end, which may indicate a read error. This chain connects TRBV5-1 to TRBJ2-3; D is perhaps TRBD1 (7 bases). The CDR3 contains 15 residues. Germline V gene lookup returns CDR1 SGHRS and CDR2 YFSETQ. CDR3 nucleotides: TGCGCCAGCAGACGACAGGGAGGTAGCACAGCTACGCAGTATTTT. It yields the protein CASRRQGGSTATQYF. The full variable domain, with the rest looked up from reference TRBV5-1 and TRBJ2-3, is KAGVTQTPRYLIKTRGQQVTLSCSPISGHRSVSWYQQTPGQGLQFLFEYFSETQRNKGNFPGRFSGRQFSNSRSEMNVSTLELGDSALYLCASRRQGGSTATQYFGPGTRLTVL.

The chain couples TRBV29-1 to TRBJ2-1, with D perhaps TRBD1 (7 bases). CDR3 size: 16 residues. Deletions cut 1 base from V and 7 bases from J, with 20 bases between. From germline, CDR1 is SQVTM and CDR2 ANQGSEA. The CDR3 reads CSVEGGLRDSPNEQFF. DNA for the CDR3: TGCAGCGTTGAAGGGGGACTCCGGGACAGCCCGAATGAGCAGTTCTTC.

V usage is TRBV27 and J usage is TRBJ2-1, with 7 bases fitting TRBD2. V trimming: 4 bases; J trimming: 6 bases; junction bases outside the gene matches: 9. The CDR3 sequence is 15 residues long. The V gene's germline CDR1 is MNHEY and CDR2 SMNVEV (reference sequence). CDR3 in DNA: TGTGCCAGCAGTTGGCGGACTAGTATCAGCAATGAGCAGTTCTTC. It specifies CASSWRTSISNEQFF.

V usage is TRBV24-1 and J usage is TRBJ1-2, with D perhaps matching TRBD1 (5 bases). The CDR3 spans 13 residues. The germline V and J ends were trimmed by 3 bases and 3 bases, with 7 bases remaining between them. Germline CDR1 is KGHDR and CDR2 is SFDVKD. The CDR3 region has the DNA TGTGCCACCAGTGATCCGACAGACTATGGCTACACCTTC. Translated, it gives CATSDPTDYGYTF.

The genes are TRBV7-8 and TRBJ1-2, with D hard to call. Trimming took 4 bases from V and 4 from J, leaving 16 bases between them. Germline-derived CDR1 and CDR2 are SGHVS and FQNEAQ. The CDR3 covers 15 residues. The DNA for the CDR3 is TGTGCCAGCAGCTCGGGGATAGGGTTCTTCTATGGCTACACCTTC. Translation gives CASSSGIGFFYGYTF.

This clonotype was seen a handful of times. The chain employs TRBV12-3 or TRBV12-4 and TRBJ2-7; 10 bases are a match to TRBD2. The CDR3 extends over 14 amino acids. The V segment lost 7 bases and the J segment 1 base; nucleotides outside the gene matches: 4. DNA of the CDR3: TGTGCCAGCAAGCCTAGCGGGAGTTCCTACGAGCAGTACTTC. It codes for CASKPSGSSYEQYF.

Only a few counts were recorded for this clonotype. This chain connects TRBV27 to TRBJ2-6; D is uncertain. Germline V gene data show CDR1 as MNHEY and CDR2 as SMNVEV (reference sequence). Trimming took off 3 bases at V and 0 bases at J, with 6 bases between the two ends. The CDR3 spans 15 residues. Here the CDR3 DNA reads TGTGCCAGCAGTTTTTCGGCCTCTGGGGCCAACGTCCTGACTTTC. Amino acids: CASSFSASGANVLTF.

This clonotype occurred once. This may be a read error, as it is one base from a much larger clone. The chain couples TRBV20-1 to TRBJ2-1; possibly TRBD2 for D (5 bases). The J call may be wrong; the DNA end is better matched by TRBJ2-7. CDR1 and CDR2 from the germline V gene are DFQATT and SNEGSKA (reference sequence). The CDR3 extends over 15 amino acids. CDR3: CSASILRGSYNEQYF. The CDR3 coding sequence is TGCAGTGCCTCAATCCTTCGGGGATCCTACAATGAGCAGTACTTC.

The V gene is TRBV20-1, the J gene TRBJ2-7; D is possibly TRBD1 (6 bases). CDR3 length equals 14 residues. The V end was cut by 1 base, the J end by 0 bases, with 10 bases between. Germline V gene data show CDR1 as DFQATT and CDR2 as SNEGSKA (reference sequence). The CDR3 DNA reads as TGCAGTGCTAGAGGGACAGCCCTCTCCTACGAGCAGTACTTC. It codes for CSARGTALSYEQYF.

The CDR3 bases are TGTGCCAGCAGCCAAATCCCAGGGTCCGATGAGCAGTTCTTC. This sequence encodes CASSQIPGSDEQFF. The chain links TRBV14 to TRBJ2-1, with D possibly being TRBD1 (5 bases). The germline V gene has CDR1 SGHDN and CDR2 FVKESK. V was cut by 2 bases and J by 8 bases, with 13 bases left in between. The CDR3 spans 14 residues.

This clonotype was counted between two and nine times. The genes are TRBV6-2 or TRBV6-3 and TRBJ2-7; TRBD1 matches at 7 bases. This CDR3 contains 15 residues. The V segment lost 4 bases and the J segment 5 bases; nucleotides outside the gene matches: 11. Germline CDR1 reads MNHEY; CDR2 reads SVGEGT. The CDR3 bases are TGTGCCAGCAGTTCTTCTACAGGGGTTGTCAACGAGCAGTACTTC. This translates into CASSSSTGVVNEQYF.

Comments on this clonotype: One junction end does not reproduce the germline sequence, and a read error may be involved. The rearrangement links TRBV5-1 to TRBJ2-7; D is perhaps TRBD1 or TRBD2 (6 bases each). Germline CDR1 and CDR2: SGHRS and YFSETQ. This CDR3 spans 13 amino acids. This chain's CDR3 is CASILEGAYEQYF. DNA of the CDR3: TGCGCCAGCATCTTGGAGGGGGCCTACGAGCAGTACTTC.

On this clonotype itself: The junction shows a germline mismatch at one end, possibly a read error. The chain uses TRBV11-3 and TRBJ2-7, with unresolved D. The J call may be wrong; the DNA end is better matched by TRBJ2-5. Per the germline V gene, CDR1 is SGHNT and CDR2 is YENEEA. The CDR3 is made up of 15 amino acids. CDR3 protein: CASCLAQRPPETQYF. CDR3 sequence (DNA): TGTGCCAGCTGCTTAGCCCAACGCCCCCCGGAGACCCAGTACTTC.

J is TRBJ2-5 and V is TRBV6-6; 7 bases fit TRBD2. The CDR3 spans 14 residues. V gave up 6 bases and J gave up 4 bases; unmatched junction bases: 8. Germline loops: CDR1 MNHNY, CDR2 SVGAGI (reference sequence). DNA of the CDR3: TGTGCCAGCAGAAAAGCGGGGCTCGGAGAGACCCAGTACTTC. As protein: CASRKAGLGETQYF.

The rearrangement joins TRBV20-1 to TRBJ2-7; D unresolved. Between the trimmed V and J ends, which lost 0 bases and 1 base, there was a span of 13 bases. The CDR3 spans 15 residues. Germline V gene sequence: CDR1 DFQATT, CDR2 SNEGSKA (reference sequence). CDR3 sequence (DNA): TGCAGTGCTAGAGATCGGGCAGGTAGTTCCTACGAGCAGTACTTC. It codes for CSARDRAGSSYEQYF.